This TCR beta chain was recorded in a study of blood T cells in healthy people across ages. Germline values: CDR1 SEHNR, CDR2 FQNEAQ (reference sequence). There are 17 residues in the CDR3. V lost 0 bases and J lost 4; bases outside the gene matches: 9. Sample-barcoded 5' priming and a J-beta primer mix drove a second PCR of roughly 6 to 12 cycles. TCRdb re-analysed the 5' RACE reads in MiXCR, keeping a single row per CDR3 protein. The repertoire holds around 820,000 distinct CDR3 sequences, with around 25% as singletons. The same specimen was also included in a second study, on T cells of mothers and their children.

V usage is TRBV7-9 and J usage is TRBJ2-3; 8 nucleotides agree with TRBD2. The sequence was collected from a boy between 10 and 17 years old in good health. Sequenced material: blood. The CDR3 sequence is CASSLATSGLRADTQYF. DNA for the CDR3: TGTGCCAGCAGCTTAGCCACTAGCGGCTTGCGGGCAGATACGCAGTATTTT.